The clone carrying this TCR beta chain occurred a few times. The antigen is unknown. Sample-barcoded 5' priming and a J-beta primer mix drove a second PCR of 7 to 11 cycles. A tag from a template-switch adaptor with 12 random nucleotides marked each cDNA molecule. TCRdb processed the 5' RACE reads anew with MiXCR; each CDR3 protein has one entry. The table records approximately 800,000 distinct CDR3 sequences, roughly 60% of them present only once. The data derive from a study of blood T cells in healthy people across ages. About the research overall: Through template switching, about one barcoded beta molecule was captured per two T cells, as measured in model experiments.

General study results and limits: Naive CD4+ cells and diversity were both higher in long-lived donors than in aged donors.

The sample was blood. The clonotype originates from a man aged 25-40 years in good health.

CDR3 in amino acids: CATTGGLAGNEQFF. DNA for the CDR3: TGTGCCACGACAGGGGGCTTAGCGGGCAATGAGCAGTTCTTC. The genes are TRBV6-2 or TRBV6-3 and TRBJ2-1; TRBD1 agrees at 10 bases. V dropped 10 bases and J dropped 6; count of bases not matched to a gene: 9. From germline, CDR1 is MNHEY and CDR2 SVGEGT. The length of the CDR3 is 14 residues.